Reported below is one T cell receptor (beta chain). Its specificity is unknown. CDR3 length: 14 amino acids. The V gene's germline CDR1 is MDHEN and CDR2 SYDVKM. With 6 bases removed from V and 0 bases from J, the gap between germline ends came to 10 bases. PCR amplification relied on 60 Vbeta primers (plus 13 Jbeta primers). Here immunoSEQ multiplex PCR was the method, and the copy in TCRdb shows in-frame clones only, minus some. The sample holds about 130,000 clones; less than 85% are singletons and the top ten take 1%. These data belong to a study of cytomegalovirus exposure and HLA in healthy donors. The study's findings and limits: Cytomegalovirus association was assigned to around 150 TCR beta chains. Indistinguishability led to the exclusion of some V segments, TRBV6-2 and TRBV6-3 included. CMV serostatus was the only recorded immune exposure for donors.

This clonotype was sampled from a man aged 40-55 years in good health and CMV-seronegative. Sequencing input: PBMCs. This chain links TRBV28 with TRBJ2-3; tentative D call: TRBD1 (5 bases). CDR3 bases: TGTGCCAGCAGCGCCGGACATAGCACAGATACGCAGTATTTT. Translation: CASSAGHSTDTQYF.